This T cell receptor (beta chain) was sequenced in a study of cytomegalovirus exposure and HLA in healthy donors. Turning to the study itself: There were approximately 81 million unique TCRs (from HLA-typed donors) in an early data release. Overall study findings and caveats: Researchers had no immune exposure information except CMV serostatus available.

Germline V gives CDR1 SGHRS, CDR2 YFSETQ. The CDR3 covers 15 residues. V shed 2 bases, J shed 7 bases, and the junction held 8 bases outside the gene matches. Despite likely unrecorded immune exposures, the donors were nominally healthy at the time of sampling. Concerning this clone itself: The antigen remains unidentified.

The PCR contained 60 Vbeta and 13 Jbeta primers. As originally analysed: A later analysis tallied 87 million or so unique TCR beta chains, 10 million to 12 million of them shared. The protocol was immunoSEQ multiplex PCR, while the TCRdb copy is restricted to in-frame clones and leaves out a portion. V and J calls plus clone size are reproduced from that table; the DNA served to infer D and trimming. The sample lists roughly 260,000 clones; almost 85% were seen once. The receptor was derived from a woman aged 40 to 50 in good health and CMV-seropositive. The rearrangement links TRBV5-1 to TRBJ1-4, with 7 bases fitting TRBD1. The sequenced sample consisted of PBMCs. CDR3 in amino acids: CASSFTDRVSEKLFF. The DNA of the CDR3 is TGCGCCAGCAGCTTCACAGACAGGGTCAGTGAAAAACTGTTTTTT.